These T cell receptor beta chains were read from a single sample in a study of T cells after yellow fever vaccination. MiXCR was run by TCRdb on the 5' RACE reads, yielding one entry per CDR3 protein. The sample includes around 300,000 distinct CDR3 sequences, 10% to 15% of them seen just once. The material was CD4+ T cells sorted from PBMCs, obtained 45 days after the yellow fever booster vaccination. Receptors were obtained from a man aged 25-45 years who received the YFV17D yellow fever vaccine. CDR3s include the opening cysteine and the closing phenylalanine or tryptophan. Fields, in order: clone size, J gene, V gene, D gene, CDR3 DNA, CDR3 protein. The D gene is left open where the match is weak. Size is omitted from some rows. Given values are once, few, many or a class for expanded clones.

few,TRBJ2-1,TRBV24-1,.,TGTGCCACCAGGGAGCGGACCTCTGGGGAGCAGTTCTTC,CATRERTSGEQFF
few,TRBJ2-7,TRBV6-2/TRBV6-3,.,TGTGCCAGCAGTTACTTCGCACCTTCGGGACCCCCCTACGAGCAGTACTTC,CASSYFAPSGPPYEQYF
.,TRBJ2-3,TRBV7-2,.,TGTGCCAGCAGCTCACGCGGGCTGGCGTCAGATACGCAGTATTTT,CASSSRGLASDTQYF
few,TRBJ2-5,TRBV2,TRBD2,TGTGCCAGCAGTGGGACTAGCGGGCGCCAAGAGACCCAGTACTTC,CASSGTSGRQETQYF
few,TRBJ1-2,TRBV6-1,.,TGTGCCAGCAGGGAAGACACCCGGTCCCCCTATGGCTACACCTTC,CASREDTRSPYGYTF
.,TRBJ2-3,TRBV25-1,TRBD2,TGTGCCAGCAGTATCACTAGCGGGACCGGCACAGATACGCAGTATTTT,CASSITSGTGTDTQYF
many,TRBJ2-3,TRBV25-1,.,TGTGCCAGCAGTGAAATGGTAGCGACAGATACGCAGTATTTT,CASSEMVATDTQYF
many,TRBJ2-1,TRBV2,.,TGTGCCAGCAGTGAAGGGTTGGAGGGAGCATACAATGAGCAGTTCTTC,CASSEGLEGAYNEQFF
few,TRBJ2-7,TRBV15,TRBD2,TGTGCCACCAGCAGAGATGATTTTGCTAGCGGGACTGCCTACGAGCAGTACTTC,CATSRDDFASGTAYEQYF
few,TRBJ2-5,TRBV5-4,.,TGTGCCAGCAGCCGAGTCAGAAGCGGTTCTCAAGAGACCCAGTACTTC,CASSRVRSGSQETQYF
few,TRBJ1-4,TRBV20-1,TRBD1,TGCAGTGCTAGCGAGGGGACAGGGGGTGAAAAACTGTTTTTT,CSASEGTGGEKLFF
.,TRBJ2-7,TRBV10-3,TRBD1,TGTGCCATCAGTGACGGACCGAGAGGGGGCCGGGCCGAGCAGTACTTC,CAISDGPRGGRAEQYF
few,TRBJ2-2,TRBV29-1,TRBD1,TGCAGCGTTGAAGATTTCTACAGGGGGCGAAACACCGGGGAGCTGTTTTTT,CSVEDFYRGRNTGELFF
few,TRBJ2-7,TRBV7-2,.,TGTGCCAGCAGCGCCCTCGTGCCCTACGAGCAGTACTTC,CASSALVPYEQYF
.,TRBJ1-2,TRBV20-1,.,TGCAGTGCTAGAAACTTAAAACAGGGCGTTCACGGCTACACCTTC,CSARNLKQGVHGYTF
.,TRBJ2-7,TRBV6-2/TRBV6-3,.,TGTGCCAGCAGGGACTTTACCTACGAGCAGTACTTC,CASRDFTYEQYF
many,TRBJ1-1,TRBV5-1,.,TGCGCCAGCAGCTTGTACACAGGAGAATCCACTGAAGCTTTCTTT,CASSLYTGESTEAFF
few,TRBJ1-4,TRBV20-1,.,TGCAGTGCTAGCAGGGGAAGTGAGAAACTGTTTTTT,CSASRGSEKLFF
.,TRBJ2-5,TRBV5-1,TRBD1,TGCGCCAGCAGCAACAGGGGGGAGGAGACCCAGTACTTC,CASSNRGEETQYF
.,TRBJ2-7,TRBV5-6,TRBD2,TGTGCCAGCAGCGCGACTAGCGGGAGTCCCTCTGGGGACGAGCAGTACTTC,CASSATSGSPSGDEQYF
few,TRBJ1-2,TRBV5-5,.,TGTGCCAGCACCCCGTCGGGACATTATGGCTACACCTTC,CASTPSGHYGYTF
few,TRBJ2-3,TRBV5-1,TRBD2,TGCGCCACGGCACTAGCGGGGGCTAGCACAGATACGCAGTATTTT,CATALAGASTDTQYF
.,TRBJ2-1,TRBV5-1,TRBD1,TGCGCCAGCAGCTCCCCAGACAGGGGTTTCAATGAGCAGTTCTTC,CASSSPDRGFNEQFF
.,TRBJ1-2,TRBV7-8,.,TGTGCCAGCAGCCATCGGACAGAGAACTATGGCTACACCTTC,CASSHRTENYGYTF
.,TRBJ2-7,TRBV4-3,.,TGCGCCAGCAGCCATAGACCGGGACTCTCAACCGACGAGCAGTACTTC,CASSHRPGLSTDEQYF
.,TRBJ2-7,TRBV6-2/TRBV6-3,.,TGTGCCAGCAGTTCGTCTTATCTCGAACAGTACTTC,CASSSSYLEQYF
.,TRBJ1-5,TRBV6-1,TRBD1,TGTGCCAGCAAGCCAGGGGGCCTTCAGCCCCAGCATTTT,CASKPGGLQPQHF
few,TRBJ2-3,TRBV5-1,.,TGCGCCAGCAGATTTCGACAGAGCACAGATACGCAGTATTTT,CASRFRQSTDTQYF
.,TRBJ2-1,TRBV10-2,.,TGCGCCAGCCGGTTAGCGTCCTACAATGAGCAGTTCTTC,CASRLASYNEQFF
many,TRBJ1-1,TRBV30,.,TGTGCCTGGATCAGAACAGAGGGAAGAACTGAAGCTTTCTTT,CAWIRTEGRTEAFF
.,TRBJ2-1,TRBV7-7,TRBD2,TGTGCTAGCAGCTTAGACGGAACTAGCGGGAGGGCCGCGTACAATGAGCAGTTCTTC,CASSLDGTSGRAAYNEQFF
few,TRBJ2-3,TRBV20-1,.,TGCAGTGCTCCCCTCCGTGGTACTAGCACAGATACGCAGTATTTT,CSAPLRGTSTDTQYF
few,TRBJ2-1,TRBV9,.,TGTGCCAGCAGCGAATCGTCTTCGATCTACAATGAGCAGTTCTTC,CASSESSSIYNEQFF
few,TRBJ2-7,TRBV20-1,TRBD2,TGCAGTGCTAGGGGACTAGCCATCCTAGTGAAATACGAGCAGTACTTC,CSARGLAILVKYEQYF
few,TRBJ2-1,TRBV5-1,TRBD1,TGCGCCAGCAAAGTCGGCCAGGGGGTCTACAATGAGCAGTTCTTC,CASKVGQGVYNEQFF
few,TRBJ2-1,TRBV5-1,TRBD2,TGCGCCAGCAATCTAGCGGATGACAATGAGCAGTTCTTC,CASNLADDNEQFF
.,TRBJ2-7,TRBV10-2,TRBD2,TGCGCCAGCGGGGGTTCTGGGAGGGCCACGTACGAGCAGTACTTC,CASGGSGRATYEQYF
.,TRBJ2-5,TRBV20-1,.,TGCAGTGCTAGTGAAAGCCAAGAGACCCAGTACTTC,CSASESQETQYF
few,TRBJ1-1,TRBV9,.,TGTGCCAGCAGCCCCTCCCGAGGGGGGCGGTTTACTGAAGCTTTCTTT,CASSPSRGGRFTEAFF
few,TRBJ2-5,TRBV7-6,TRBD2,TGTGCCAGCGGAGTAGCGGGAGTGGGTGAGACCCAGTACTTC,CASGVAGVGETQYF
.,TRBJ2-7,TRBV7-2,.,TGTGCCAGCAGCTTATTGGGAAACTACGAGCAGTACTTC,CASSLLGNYEQYF
.,TRBJ2-1,TRBV7-9,TRBD2,TGTGCCAGCAGCCGGGAGGGATTAGCCGATGAGCAGTTCTTC,CASSREGLADEQFF
few,TRBJ2-1,TRBV5-1,TRBD2,TGCGCCAGCAGCCGACCTTTTGCGGGAGGGGTCAATGAGCAGTTCTTC,CASSRPFAGGVNEQFF
.,TRBJ2-5,TRBV7-2,.,TGTGCCAGCAGCTTAGGTGGGCCCTGGGAGACCCAGTACTTC,CASSLGGPWETQYF
.,TRBJ2-1,TRBV6-2/TRBV6-3,TRBD2,TGTGCCAGCAGACCTGGACTAGCGGGAGGCGGTGAGCAGTTCTTC,CASRPGLAGGGEQFF
many,TRBJ2-1,TRBV10-3,TRBD2,TGTGCCATCAGTGAGTCGGGGAGCGGGAGTGCTGAGCAGTTCTTC,CAISESGSGSAEQFF
few,TRBJ1-6,TRBV10-3,.,TGTGCCATCAGTGGGACGAATTCACCCCTCCACTTT,CAISGTNSPLHF
.,TRBJ2-4,TRBV5-4,.,TGTGCCGGTTCATTCCTCCGGGACCAAGGGAACGAAAACATTCAGTACTTC,CAGSFLRDQGNENIQYF
few,TRBJ2-3,TRBV10-3,.,TGTGCCATCAGTCTCCACCCGGGACACGGGACAGATACGCAGTATTTT,CAISLHPGHGTDTQYF
few,TRBJ2-7,TRBV20-1,TRBD2,TGCAGTGCTAGTCGTGGTAGCGGGGCGTTCGAGCAGTACTTC,CSASRGSGAFEQYF
few,TRBJ2-7,TRBV6-5,.,TGTGCCAGCAGTTACACCCCCCCAGGGATCTACGAGCAGTACTTC,CASSYTPPGIYEQYF
.,TRBJ2-1,TRBV5-1,.,TGCGCCAGCAGCTTGGGCAGGCAGATTGATGAGCAGTTCTTC,CASSLGRQIDEQFF
.,TRBJ2-3,TRBV12-3/TRBV12-4,.,TGTGCCAGCAGTTTAATTGGGGCCACAGATACGCAGTATTTT,CASSLIGATDTQYF
many,TRBJ2-5,TRBV6-5,TRBD1,TGTGCCAGCAGTTACGCCGGACAGGGCCGCAAGAGAACCCAGTACTTC,CASSYAGQGRKRTQYF
.,TRBJ1-1,TRBV20-1,TRBD1,TGCAGTGCTAGAGCCACAGGGGAAGGCACTGAAGCTTTCTTT,CSARATGEGTEAFF
.,TRBJ2-7,TRBV24-1,.,TGTGCCACCAGTGATCCTGGACAGAGCTACGAGCAGTACTTC,CATSDPGQSYEQYF
few,TRBJ2-1,TRBV7-2,TRBD2,TGTGCCAGCAGCTTAGTACTAGCGGGAGGTTCCTACAATGAGCAGTTCTTC,CASSLVLAGGSYNEQFF
.,TRBJ1-1,TRBV20-1,.,TGCAGTGCTAGAAACTCCCGGGACCCAAGCAACACTGAAGCTTTCTTT,CSARNSRDPSNTEAFF
few,TRBJ2-3,TRBV9,TRBD2,TGTGCCAGCAGCGTCTCGACTAGCCCCGCAGATACGCAGTATTTT,CASSVSTSPADTQYF